This T cell receptor beta chain was captured in a study of blood T cell repertoires in COVID-19. At the level of the study: The United States, Italy and Spain were the sources of the acute and convalescent COVID-19 samples. The analysed material was cDNA or gDNA that came from T cells, B-cell-depleted T cells, or PBMCs.

As originally analysed: Nucleated cell number was recorded as an estimate derived from reference gene primer amplification. The method was immunoSEQ multiplex PCR; TCRdb's version includes in-frame clones alone and lacks a portion of them. The D gene and trimming were derived from the DNA, and the V and J assignments and clone size from that table. The repertoire holds about 250,000 clones, with around nine tenths as singletons. This CDR3 region has 15 residues. V gave up 3 bases and J gave up 5 bases, with 14 bases separating them. Germline-derived CDR1 and CDR2 are SGHTA and FQGTGA. The sequencing input was peripheral blood. The clonotype was recovered from a woman aged 55-69 years who had recovered from COVID-19. The V and J genes are TRBV7-3 and TRBJ2-1, with D possibly TRBD1 on 6 matching bases. CDR3 protein: CASSFLNGQNNEQFF. CDR3 DNA sequence: TGTGCCAGCAGCTTCCTGAACGGACAGAACAATGAGCAGTTCTTC. The variable domain in full, completed from reference TRBV7-3 and TRBJ2-1, reads GAGVSQTPSNKVTEKGKYVELRCDPISGHTALYWYRQSLGQGPEFLIYFQGTGAADDSGLPNDRFFAVRPEGSVSTLKIQRTERGDSAVYLCASSFLNGQNNEQFFGPGTRLTVL.